Listed below are T cell receptor beta chains from one sample, sequenced in a study of blood T cells in healthy people across ages. From the 5' RACE reads, TCRdb called clonotypes with MiXCR, one entry per CDR3 protein. In the table there are around 800,000 distinct CDR3 sequences, 50% to 65% of which are singletons. Sequencing was done on a sample of blood. All receptors come from an older man in good health. Both conserved end residues are part of each CDR3. The D gene is left open where the match is weak. Clone size is not always given. Where it is, it says once, few, many or a class for expanded clones.

d_call	clone_size	j_call	v_call	cdr3_nt	cdr3_aa
TRBD1	few	TRBJ2-3	TRBV14	TGTGCCAGCAGCCAAGAGAGGACAGGGCACACAGATACGCAGTATTTT	CASSQERTGHTDTQYF
.	many	TRBJ2-7	TRBV29-1	TGCAGCGCCGTGAGTACGACCTACGAGCAGTACTTC	CSAVSTTYEQYF
.	few	TRBJ2-5	TRBV2	TGTGCCAGCACCCCCCAAAGTTCGACCCAGTACTTC	CASTPQSSTQYF
.	.	TRBJ1-4	TRBV14	TGTGCCAGCAGCCATTCCACCCTTAATGAAAAACTGTTTTTT	CASSHSTLNEKLFF
.	.	TRBJ2-1	TRBV10-3	TGTGCCATCAGTTTAGAGAGGGGCTTAGGAAATGAGCAGTTCTTC	CAISLERGLGNEQFF
.	many	TRBJ2-7	TRBV29-1	TGCAGCGCCGAGGACCGCTACGAGCAGTACTTC	CSAEDRYEQYF
.	few	TRBJ2-2	TRBV25-1	TGTGCCAGCACGGGTCCCAGGGACGGGGAGCTGTTTTTT	CASTGPRDGELFF
.	few	TRBJ1-4	TRBV4-2	TGTGCCAGCAGCCAAGAAAACTTCGCAGGGCCAAATGAAAAACTGTTTTTT	CASSQENFAGPNEKLFF
TRBD1	.	TRBJ2-3	TRBV27	TGTGCCAGCAGTCCACGACAGGGTAGAGGGACAGATACGCAGTATTTT	CASSPRQGRGTDTQYF
.	.	TRBJ2-2	TRBV29-1	TGCAGCGTTGACGGGAACACCGGGGAGCTGTTTTTT	CSVDGNTGELFF
TRBD1	once	TRBJ1-5	TRBV7-9	TGTGCCAGCAGCTCAACAGGGGGTACTCAGCCCCAGCATTTT	CASSSTGGTQPQHF
.	.	TRBJ1-2	TRBV5-6	TGTGCCAGCAGCTTTCGCAGGGGTTATGGCTACACCTTC	CASSFRRGYGYTF
.	.	TRBJ2-5	TRBV12-3/TRBV12-4	TGTGCCAGCAGTGCTCGGACGGATCAAGAGACCCAGTACTTC	CASSARTDQETQYF
.	.	TRBJ2-7	TRBV27	TGTGCCGCCCAGCAAAGGCCCAGTCCCTACGAGCAGTACTTC	CAAQQRPSPYEQYF
.	few	TRBJ2-7	TRBV4-1	TGCGCCAGCAGCCAAGGTCCCCTAGCTCCGTCTTTTCAACAGTACTTC	CASSQGPLAPSFQQYF
.	.	TRBJ2-7	TRBV6-6	TGTGCCAGCAGACCCCCCACCTCAGGGTTCTACGAGCAGTACTTC	CASRPPTSGFYEQYF
.	.	TRBJ2-7	TRBV20-1	TGCAGTGCTAGCGGGAGTATTGGGTACGAGCAGTACTTC	CSASGSIGYEQYF
.	.	TRBJ2-7	TRBV21-1	TGTGCCAGCAGCAAAGCGCAAACGGGACCTAGGAGGGAGCAGTACTTC	CASSKAQTGPRREQYF
.	.	TRBJ1-5	TRBV12-3/TRBV12-4	TGTGCCAGCAGACCAGGACGGGGAGGGCAGCCCCAGCATTTT	CASRPGRGGQPQHF
.	.	TRBJ1-2	TRBV28	TGTGCCAGCAGTTGGCGGGACTATGGCTACACCTTC	CASSWRDYGYTF
TRBD2	.	TRBJ2-5	TRBV20-1	TGCAGTGCCGAGGGACTAGTCTGCAAGCAGTACTTC	CSAEGLVCKQYF
.	few	TRBJ1-2	TRBV24-1	TGTGCCACCAGTGACCGCAAGGGCGGAAACTATGGCTACACCTTC	CATSDRKGGNYGYTF
.	few	TRBJ2-5	TRBV10-3	TGTGCCGCTGGGGGAGACCTAAGAGAGACCCAGTACTTC	CAAGGDLRETQYF
.	.	TRBJ1-1	TRBV11-2	TGTGCCAGCAGCTTCTCTAGAAGGGGGACTGAAGCTTTCTTT	CASSFSRRGTEAFF
TRBD2	.	TRBJ2-1	TRBV5-1	TGCGCCAGCAGCCCGGGACTAGCGGGAGGGCTACACGATGAGCAGTTCTTC	CASSPGLAGGLHDEQFF
TRBD1	.	TRBJ2-1	TRBV18	TGTGCCAGCTCATCCGTTCTAGTGACAGGGGGCAATGAGCAGTTCTTC	CASSSVLVTGGNEQFF
TRBD1	few	TRBJ1-6	TRBV12-3/TRBV12-4	TGTGCCAGCAGTCGGGACAGTAATTCACCCCTCCACTTT	CASSRDSNSPLHF
.	.	TRBJ2-3	TRBV24-1	TGTGCCACCAGTGATCCCGGGACTGTCGCCACCATGTCTAGCACAGATACGCAGTATTTT	CATSDPGTVATMSSTDTQYF
TRBD2	few	TRBJ2-1	TRBV7-8	TGTGCCAGCAGCTTAGGGACTAGCGGCCCCAGCCCCAATGAGCAGTTCTTC	CASSLGTSGPSPNEQFF
.	.	TRBJ2-5	TRBV4-2	TGTGCCAGCAGCCAAGGTGGGGCGGGGGAGACCCAGTACTTC	CASSQGGAGETQYF
.	.	TRBJ2-7	TRBV4-2	TGTGCCAGCAGCCAAGATCAGGGTAGCTCCTACGAGCAGTACTTC	CASSQDQGSSYEQYF
TRBD1	few	TRBJ2-1	TRBV7-9	TGTGCCAGCAAAGAACCGGTCGACAGGGCCGGGGATGAGCAGTTCTTC	CASKEPVDRAGDEQFF
.	once	TRBJ2-1	TRBV6-5	TGTGCCAGCACTACAAAGGGGAATGAGCAGTTCTTC	CASTTKGNEQFF
TRBD1	few	TRBJ2-4	TRBV6-5	TGTGCCAGCAGTGGCAGGGACAGGAATAATCCCATTCAGTACTTC	CASSGRDRNNPIQYF
TRBD1	.	TRBJ2-1	TRBV20-1	TGCAGTGCGGTTACTGGACAGGGCTACAATGAGCAGTTCTTC	CSAVTGQGYNEQFF
.	.	TRBJ1-1	TRBV2	TGTGCCAGCAGTGCGTCAGGGCCGAACACTGAAGCTTTCTTT	CASSASGPNTEAFF
.	few	TRBJ2-5	TRBV20-1	TGCAGTGCCCCGTCCCCGGGTAAAGAGACCCAGTACTTC	CSAPSPGKETQYF
.	few	TRBJ2-1	TRBV7-2	TGTGCCAGCAGCTTTCTCCGGGAGTTGCAGTTCTTC	CASSFLRELQFF
.	.	TRBJ2-3	TRBV3-1	TGTGCCAGCAGCCAGGGGGAGGTTCTGCACAGAGACGCGTATTTT	CASSQGEVLHRDAYF
.	once	TRBJ2-7	TRBV4-1	TGCGCCAGCACCAGTGGGAGGAGCTCCTACAATGAGCAGTACTTC	CASTSGRSSYNEQYF
TRBD2	.	TRBJ2-5	TRBV2	TGTGCCAGCAGTGAAGCGGGACTAGCGGTCTCCCAAGAGACCCAGTACTTC	CASSEAGLAVSQETQYF
TRBD2	.	TRBJ2-1	TRBV2	TGTGCCAGCAGAACGGGACTAGCCCGCTACAATGAGCAGTTCTTC	CASRTGLARYNEQFF
.	.	TRBJ2-1	TRBV28	TGTGCCAGCAGTTTAGAAGGCGGGCAACCCTACAATGAGCAGTTCTTC	CASSLEGGQPYNEQFF
TRBD2	.	TRBJ2-7	TRBV25-1	TGTGCCAGCAGTGAACGGAGCGGGAGTCTGGGCGAGCAGTACTTC	CASSERSGSLGEQYF
.	.	TRBJ2-1	TRBV6-1	TGTGCCAGCATGGATGGGGCACGGGGCAGGGATGAGCAGTTCTTC	CASMDGARGRDEQFF